These T cell receptor beta chains were read from a single sample in a study of OX40 agonist ivuxolimab in advanced cancers. Generated by immunoSEQ multiplex PCR, the TCRdb table keeps only in-frame clones and is missing some. The repertoire holds 75,000 to 100,000 clones, roughly 89% seen once, with around 0.86% in the top ten. The sequencing used CD4+ or CD8+ T cells sorted from blood, collected in a trial of the OX40 agonist ivuxolimab. These receptors were taken from an adult with an advanced solid tumor such as melanoma, head and neck, liver or kidney cancer. CDR3s include the opening cysteine and the closing phenylalanine or tryptophan. The order of the fields is CDR3 protein, CDR3 DNA, J gene, D gene, V gene, clone size. A D gene is named only where the DNA matches it firmly. Size values are once, few and many counts, or a class for expanded clones, and some rows have none.

cdr3_aa: CAISENPSGTYEQYF
cdr3_nt: TGTGCCATCAGTGAAAATCCTAGCGGGACCTACGAGCAGTACTTC
j_call: TRBJ2-7
d_call: TRBD2
v_call: TRBV10-3
clone_size: -

cdr3_aa: CASSSWTSGSDTQYF
cdr3_nt: TGTGCCAGCAGCTCCTGGACTAGCGGGAGTGATACGCAGTATTTT
j_call: TRBJ2-3
d_call: TRBD2
v_call: TRBV7-8
clone_size: -

cdr3_aa: CASSPPVRGPSAEETQYF
cdr3_nt: TGTGCCAGCAGCCCCCCCGTCCGGGGTCCGTCGGCTGAAGAGACCCAGTACTTC
j_call: TRBJ2-5
d_call: -
v_call: TRBV21-1
clone_size: -

cdr3_aa: CSFTSGRPGEQYF
cdr3_nt: TGCAGCTTTACTAGCGGGAGGCCGGGAGAGCAGTACTTC
j_call: TRBJ2-7
d_call: TRBD2
v_call: TRBV29-1
clone_size: -

cdr3_aa: CASSLTGQLNTEAFF
cdr3_nt: TGTGCCAGCAGCTTAACCGGACAGCTGAACACTGAAGCTTTCTTT
j_call: TRBJ1-1
d_call: -
v_call: TRBV7-3
clone_size: -

cdr3_aa: CASSLPGQGSCEQYF
cdr3_nt: TGTGCCAGCAGTCTACCGGGACAGGGGTCTTGCGAGCAGTACTTC
j_call: TRBJ2-7
d_call: TRBD1
v_call: TRBV11-3
clone_size: -

cdr3_aa: CASSMRSVNEQFF
cdr3_nt: TGTGCCAGTAGTATGCGGTCCGTTAATGAGCAGTTCTTC
j_call: TRBJ2-1
d_call: -
v_call: TRBV19
clone_size: -

cdr3_aa: CASKDITNQPQHF
cdr3_nt: TGTGCCAGCAAAGACATCACCAATCAGCCCCAGCATTTT
j_call: TRBJ1-5
d_call: -
v_call: TRBV6-6
clone_size: -

cdr3_aa: CASSGLRDRNTGELFF
cdr3_nt: TGTGCCAGCAGCGGCCTCCGGGACAGGAACACCGGGGAGCTGTTTTTT
j_call: TRBJ2-2
d_call: TRBD1
v_call: TRBV7-9
clone_size: -

cdr3_aa: CASSLAASLGTDTQYF
cdr3_nt: TGTGCCAGCAGCTTAGCGGCTAGCCTCGGCACAGATACGCAGTATTTT
j_call: TRBJ2-3
d_call: -
v_call: TRBV11-3
clone_size: once

cdr3_aa: CASSPREGSHEQYF
cdr3_nt: TGTGCCAGCTCACCACGGGAGGGTAGCCACGAGCAGTACTTC
j_call: TRBJ2-7
d_call: TRBD2
v_call: TRBV18
clone_size: -

cdr3_aa: CASSPGLAGGFSYEQYF
cdr3_nt: TGTGCCAGTAGCCCGGGACTAGCGGGAGGTTTTTCCTACGAGCAGTACTTC
j_call: TRBJ2-7
d_call: TRBD2
v_call: TRBV19
clone_size: -

cdr3_aa: CASSLDGPGFQPQHF
cdr3_nt: TGCGCCAGCAGCTTGGATGGGCCGGGTTTTCAGCCCCAGCATTTT
j_call: TRBJ1-5
d_call: -
v_call: TRBV5-1
clone_size: -

cdr3_aa: CATSRRGPYEQYF
cdr3_nt: TGTGCCACCAGCCGGCGGGGGCCCTACGAGCAGTACTTC
j_call: TRBJ2-7
d_call: -
v_call: TRBV15
clone_size: -

cdr3_aa: CAWTPGLLQDRQYF
cdr3_nt: TGTGCCTGGACCCCTGGTCTCCTTCAGGACCGGCAGTACTTC
j_call: TRBJ2-7
d_call: -
v_call: TRBV30
clone_size: -

cdr3_aa: CASSQEATQGGRGETQYF
cdr3_nt: TGCGCCAGCAGCCAAGAAGCGACCCAAGGCGGGAGGGGAGAGACCCAGTACTTC
j_call: TRBJ2-5
d_call: TRBD2
v_call: TRBV4-1
clone_size: -

cdr3_aa: CASSLLIQETQYF
cdr3_nt: TGTGCCAGCAGCTTACTTATACAAGAGACCCAGTACTTC
j_call: TRBJ2-5
d_call: -
v_call: TRBV7-2
clone_size: -

cdr3_aa: CPKQSKAFF
cdr3_nt: TGTCCCAAGCAGAGTAAAGCTTTCTTT
j_call: TRBJ1-1
d_call: -
v_call: TRBV21-1
clone_size: -

cdr3_aa: CASSELGGREYF
cdr3_nt: TGCGCCAGCAGTGAACTAGGGGGCAGGGAGTACTTC
j_call: TRBJ2-7
d_call: TRBD1
v_call: TRBV10-2
clone_size: -

cdr3_aa: CASSLVDRGFF
cdr3_nt: TGTGCCAGCAGCTTAGTGGACAGGGGGTTCTTC
j_call: TRBJ2-1
d_call: TRBD1
v_call: TRBV7-9
clone_size: -

cdr3_aa: CASSLGAAAGQETQYF
cdr3_nt: TGTGCCAGCAGCTTAGGTGCAGCGGCAGGGCAAGAGACCCAGTACTTC
j_call: TRBJ2-5
d_call: -
v_call: TRBV11-2
clone_size: -

cdr3_aa: CAISEVGRPSGNTIYF
cdr3_nt: TGTGCCATCAGTGAGGTCGGGAGACCTTCTGGAAACACCATATATTTT
j_call: TRBJ1-3
d_call: -
v_call: TRBV10-3
clone_size: -

cdr3_aa: CASSLDRGLGGYTF
cdr3_nt: TGTGCCAGCAGTTTAGACAGGGGGCTTGGGGGCTACACCTTC
j_call: TRBJ1-2
d_call: TRBD1
v_call: TRBV27
clone_size: -

cdr3_aa: CASSPGRGVGNEQFF
cdr3_nt: TGCGCCAGCAGCCCCGGGAGGGGAGTTGGTAATGAGCAGTTCTTC
j_call: TRBJ2-1
d_call: TRBD2
v_call: TRBV5-1
clone_size: -

cdr3_aa: CASSSRTAGEQYF
cdr3_nt: TGTGCCAGCAGCTCCAGGACCGCCGGCGAGCAGTACTTC
j_call: TRBJ2-7
d_call: -
v_call: TRBV7-6
clone_size: -

cdr3_aa: CASSEAWTGTDTQYF
cdr3_nt: TGTGCCAGCAGTGAAGCATGGACCGGGACAGATACGCAGTATTTT
j_call: TRBJ2-3
d_call: -
v_call: TRBV6-1
clone_size: -

cdr3_aa: CASSLMGTGSSYEQYF
cdr3_nt: TGTGCCAGCAGCCTTATGGGGACAGGTTCCTCCTACGAGCAGTACTTC
j_call: TRBJ2-7
d_call: TRBD1
v_call: TRBV28
clone_size: -

cdr3_aa: CAWSGLAGMVNEQFF
cdr3_nt: TGTGCCTGGAGTGGACTAGCGGGAATGGTGAATGAGCAGTTCTTC
j_call: TRBJ2-1
d_call: TRBD2
v_call: TRBV30
clone_size: -

cdr3_aa: CASSKRGRAGELFF
cdr3_nt: TGTGCCAGTAGTAAAAGGGGGCGGGCCGGGGAGCTGTTTTTT
j_call: TRBJ2-2
d_call: TRBD1
v_call: TRBV19
clone_size: -

cdr3_aa: CASSLMGTQYF
cdr3_nt: TGTGCCAGCAGCCTCATGGGTACGCAGTATTTT
j_call: TRBJ2-3
d_call: -
v_call: TRBV7-2
clone_size: -

cdr3_aa: CASSFWPYAGSNEQFF
cdr3_nt: TGTGCCAGCAGCTTTTGGCCCTATGCGGGATCCAATGAGCAGTTCTTC
j_call: TRBJ2-1
d_call: -
v_call: TRBV5-6
clone_size: -

cdr3_aa: CASRYLLGGGQETQYF
cdr3_nt: TGTGCCAGCAGGTACCTGTTGGGTGGAGGCCAAGAGACCCAGTACTTC
j_call: TRBJ2-5
d_call: -
v_call: TRBV6-5
clone_size: -

cdr3_aa: CASSEEGWAGELFF
cdr3_nt: TGTGCCAGCAGTGAGGAAGGGTGGGCCGGGGAGCTGTTTTTT
j_call: TRBJ2-2
d_call: -
v_call: TRBV2
clone_size: -

cdr3_aa: CASGFPTGELFF
cdr3_nt: TGTGCTAGTGGTTTCCCCACCGGGGAGCTGTTTTTT
j_call: TRBJ2-2
d_call: -
v_call: TRBV12-5
clone_size: few

cdr3_aa: CASSLVAAAWGYTF
cdr3_nt: TGTGCCAGCAGCTTAGTGGCAGCGGCTTGGGGCTACACCTTC
j_call: TRBJ1-2
d_call: -
v_call: TRBV11-2
clone_size: -

cdr3_aa: CASSLKGPDTQYF
cdr3_nt: TGTGCCAGCAGCTTGAAGGGGCCAGATACGCAGTATTTT
j_call: TRBJ2-3
d_call: -
v_call: TRBV5-4
clone_size: -

cdr3_aa: CASSHRGPYEQYF
cdr3_nt: TGTGCCAGCTCACACAGGGGCCCCTACGAGCAGTACTTC
j_call: TRBJ2-7
d_call: TRBD1
v_call: TRBV18
clone_size: -

cdr3_aa: CASSLAGPYEQYF
cdr3_nt: TGTGCCAGCAGCTTAGCCGGTCCCTACGAGCAGTACTTC
j_call: TRBJ2-7
d_call: -
v_call: TRBV7-2
clone_size: -

cdr3_aa: CASSTTGQGYEQYF
cdr3_nt: TGTGCCAGTAGTACGACGGGACAGGGCTACGAGCAGTACTTC
j_call: TRBJ2-7
d_call: TRBD1
v_call: TRBV19
clone_size: -

cdr3_aa: CASSWDVGELFF
cdr3_nt: TGTGCCAGCAGCTGGGACGTCGGGGAGCTGTTTTTT
j_call: TRBJ2-2
d_call: -
v_call: TRBV7-9
clone_size: -

cdr3_aa: CAWNTRNSNQPQHF
cdr3_nt: TGTGCCTGGAACACAAGAAATAGCAATCAGCCCCAGCATTTT
j_call: TRBJ1-5
d_call: -
v_call: TRBV30
clone_size: -

cdr3_aa: CARWEPGLANTGELFF
cdr3_nt: TGTGCCAGATGGGAACCGGGACTGGCAAACACCGGGGAGCTGTTTTTT
j_call: TRBJ2-2
d_call: -
v_call: TRBV5-3
clone_size: -

cdr3_aa: CASSLYRGTEAFF
cdr3_nt: TGCGCCAGCAGCTTGTACAGGGGCACTGAAGCTTTCTTT
j_call: TRBJ1-1
d_call: TRBD1
v_call: TRBV5-1
clone_size: few

cdr3_aa: CASSARQGANEKLFF
cdr3_nt: TGTGCCAGCAGCGCACGACAGGGGGCAAATGAAAAACTGTTTTTT
j_call: TRBJ1-4
d_call: TRBD1
v_call: TRBV7-8
clone_size: -